A selection of T cell receptor beta chains follows, all from one sample in a study of blood T cell repertoires in COVID-19. The method was immunoSEQ multiplex PCR; TCRdb's version includes in-frame clones alone and lacks a portion of them. Of roughly 330,000 clones in the sample, roughly 90% are singletons; the top ten hold approximately 9.9%. Source material: peripheral blood. Source of these receptors: a man aged 25-45 years with COVID-19, enrolled during active disease. Each CDR3 is given without its conserved first and last residue.

v_gene: TRBV12-2
CDR3aa: ASRLAGAPYNEQF

v_gene: TRBV6-5
CDR3aa: ASNLNQGSPLH

v_gene: TRBV18
CDR3aa: ASSPRLAGEETQY

v_gene: TRBV4-3
CDR3aa: ASSLWGRDASYEQY

v_gene: TRBV28
CDR3aa: ASILDRSGNQPQH

v_gene: TRBV12-3/TRBV12-4
CDR3aa: ASSFLANEQY

v_gene: TRBV7-2
CDR3aa: ASSLLGAVAYEQY

v_gene: TRBV18
CDR3aa: ASSPGQGGRSEQF

v_gene: TRBV30
CDR3aa: AWRTGVSGNEKLF

v_gene: TRBV7-6
CDR3aa: ASSLAPISGGTGNEQF

v_gene: TRBV18
CDR3aa: ASSPYTGANTEAF

v_gene: TRBV9
CDR3aa: ASSGPFGRVSTDTQY

v_gene: TRBV11-2
CDR3aa: ASSPDSGQGYGWDYGYT